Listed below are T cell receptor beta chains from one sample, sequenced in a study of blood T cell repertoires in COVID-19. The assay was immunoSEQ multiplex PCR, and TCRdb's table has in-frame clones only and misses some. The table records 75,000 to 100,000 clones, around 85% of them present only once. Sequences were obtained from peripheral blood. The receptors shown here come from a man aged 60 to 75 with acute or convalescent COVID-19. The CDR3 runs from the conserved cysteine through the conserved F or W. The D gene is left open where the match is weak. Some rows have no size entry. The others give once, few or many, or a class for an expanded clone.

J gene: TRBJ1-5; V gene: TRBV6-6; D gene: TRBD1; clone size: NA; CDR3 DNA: TGTGCCAGCAGTTACTTTGGACAGGGGGGGGATCAGCCCCAGCATTTT; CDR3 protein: CASSYFGQGGDQPQHF
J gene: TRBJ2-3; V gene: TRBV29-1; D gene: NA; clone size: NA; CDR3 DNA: TGCAGCGCCGGGGGACGAGATACGCAGTATTTT; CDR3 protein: CSAGGRDTQYF
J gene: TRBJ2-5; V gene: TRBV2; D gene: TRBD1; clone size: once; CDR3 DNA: TGTGCCAGCAATAGAGACAGGGGAGGAGAGACCCAGTACTTC; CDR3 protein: CASNRDRGGETQYF
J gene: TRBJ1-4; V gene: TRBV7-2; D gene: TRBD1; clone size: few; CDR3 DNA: TGTGCCAGCAGCCCCCGGGGACAGGGGGAAAAACTGTTTTTT; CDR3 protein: CASSPRGQGEKLFF
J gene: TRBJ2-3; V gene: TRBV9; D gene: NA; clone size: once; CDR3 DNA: TGTGCCAGCAGCGTAGGAGGCGGGGGCGATCCTCTGGGTACGCAGTATTTT; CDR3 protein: CASSVGGGGDPLGTQYF
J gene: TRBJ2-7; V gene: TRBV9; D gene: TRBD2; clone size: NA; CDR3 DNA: TGTGCCAGCAGCGTAGATGGAGCGGGGGGGCCGGTACAGTACTTC; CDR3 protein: CASSVDGAGGPVQYF
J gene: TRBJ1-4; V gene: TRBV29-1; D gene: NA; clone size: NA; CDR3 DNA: TGCAGCGTTACACAGGGCGGTCGAGAAAAACTGTTTTTT; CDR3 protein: CSVTQGGREKLFF
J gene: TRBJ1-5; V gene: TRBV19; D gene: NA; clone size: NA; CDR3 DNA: TGTGCCAGTAGTATTGGCAGGGTAAGGGATAGCAATCAGCCCCAGCATTTT; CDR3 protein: CASSIGRVRDSNQPQHF
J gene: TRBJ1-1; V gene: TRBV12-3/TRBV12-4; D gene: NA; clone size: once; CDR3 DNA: TGTGCCAGCAGTTTAAAGTTAGGGGGAGAAGCTTTCTTT; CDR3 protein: CASSLKLGGEAFF
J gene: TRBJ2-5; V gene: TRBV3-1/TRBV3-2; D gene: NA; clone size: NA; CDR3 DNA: TGTGCCAGCAGCCAAGACCCGCGAGCCCAGTACTTC; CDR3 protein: CASSQDPRAQYF